Below, one T cell receptor beta chain is given with its context. The antigen remains undetermined. V lost 5 bases and J lost 3; bases outside the gene matches: 5. The CDR3 is 14 residues long. Germline V gives CDR1 MRHNA, CDR2 SNTAGT. These data originate in a study of OX40 agonist ivuxolimab in advanced cancers. Findings of the study overall: In a subset of nonresponders, normalized T-cell clonal expansion was also low.

Assay: immunoSEQ multiplex PCR; the TCRdb copy retains only in-frame clones and omits some. The sample yields 65,000 to 85,000 clones, more than 85% seen once. The V and J genes are TRBV6-4 and TRBJ2-3; 7 bases agree with TRBD1. The specimen comprised CD4+ or CD8+ T cells sorted from blood, sampled in a trial of the OX40 agonist ivuxolimab. This TCR came from an adult with an advanced solid tumor such as melanoma, head and neck, liver or kidney cancer. The CDR3 is CASSRQGWTDTQYF. For the CDR3, the DNA is TGTGCCAGCAGTCGACAGGGTTGGACAGATACGCAGTATTTT.